Presented here are 18 T cell receptor beta chains from one specimen sequenced in a study of T cells in women clearing cervical HPV infection. Libraries were prepared by immunoSEQ multiplex PCR; TCRdb keeps only in-frame clonotypes and omits some of them. The repertoire table contains tens of thousands of clones. Sample: blood buffy coat. Source of these receptors: a woman between 18 and 69 years old with a cervical HPV16 infection that either progressed to CIN3+ or cleared (not recorded which).

With respect to this clone: The read terminates 3 residues before the CDR3 end, so the remaining end is supplied by the germline J gene. The chain couples TRBV6-2 or TRBV6-3 to TRBJ2-2; the D gene is possibly TRBD2 (5 bases). Germline loops: CDR1 MNHEY, CDR2 SVGEGT. The CDR3 spans 13 residues. CDR3 DNA, as far as it was read: TGTGCCAGCAGTTACGCGACTAATTCACCG. Protein product: CASSYATNSP. The full-length CDR3 reads as CASSYATNSPLFF.

Worth noting for this clone: The CDR3 end lies 3 residues beyond the end of the read and is filled in from the germline J gene. The chain uses TRBV20-1 and TRBJ1-2; 7 bases agree with TRBD1. This CDR3 contains 15 residues. CDR1 is DFQATT, CDR2 SNEGSKA, per germline (reference sequence). The V and J ends lost 3 bases and 4 bases, in that order; junction bases with no gene match: 11. The CDR3 bases that were read are TGCAGTGCTAGTGTATCGGCAGGGGGGAGCTATGGC. Protein: CSASVSAGGSYG. The entire CDR3 is CSASVSAGGSYGYTF.

As to this clone: The sequence runs out 3 residues before the end of the CDR3; the remainder is reconstructed from the germline J gene. The chain is built from TRBV3-1 (or the pseudogene TRBV3-2) and TRBJ2-3; D ambiguous. Germline values: CDR1 LGHDT, CDR2 YNNKEL (reference sequence). Trimming shortened V by 0 bases and J by 0 bases, and 10 bases separated the two germline ends. The CDR3 loop spans 16 amino acids. This CDR3 is CASSQEPGTSTDTQYF. The sequenced part of the CDR3 DNA is TGTGCCAGCAGCCAAGAGCCAGGTACGAGCACAGATACG.

In regard to this clone: Read data end 3 residues before the CDR3 end; the end is taken from the germline J gene. The genes are TRBV6-2 or TRBV6-3 and TRBJ1-5, with D possibly being TRBD1 (6 bases). Trimming took 10 bases from V and 2 from J, leaving 15 bases between them. Germline assignment: CDR1 MNHEY and CDR2 SVGEGT. The CDR3 contains 14 residues. Partial CDR3 DNA: TGTGCCACCGAGGCGGGGGCTGGCAATCAGCCC. Residues: CATEAGAGNQP. The whole CDR3 region reads CATEAGAGNQPQHF.

CDR3 DNA (partial): TGCAGCGTTGAAAGCAGGGCTAATGGTCCC. This gives the protein CSVESRANGP. The entire CDR3 reads CSVESRANGPQHF. The J gene is TRBJ1-5, the V gene TRBV29-1, with D possibly matching TRBD1 (5 bases). The missing CDR3 end, 3 residues past where the read stops, is filled in from the germline J gene. Germline CDR1 SQVTM, CDR2 ANQGSEA. CDR3 length: 13 amino acids.

With regard to this clone: The read halts 3 residues ahead of the CDR3 end, with the missing end drawn from the germline J gene. This chain joins TRBV4-2 and TRBJ2-3; 7 nucleotides line up with TRBD1. From germline, CDR1 is LGHNA and CDR2 YNFKEQ. V lost 4 bases and J lost 2; bases outside the gene matches: 12. This CDR3 spans 17 amino acids. The CDR3 bases that were read are TGTGCCAGCAGCCCTGGGGTGGACAGGACTGACACAGATACG. It encodes CASSPGVDRTDTDT. The whole CDR3 reads CASSPGVDRTDTDTQYF.

In the case of this clone: The read finishes 3 residues shy of the CDR3 end, and the germline J gene is used to complete it. The V call is TRBV20-1, the J call TRBJ1-6; D possibly corresponds to TRBD1 (5 bases). With 6 bases removed from V and 8 bases from J, the gap between germline ends came to 14 bases. Germline V gives CDR1 DFQATT, CDR2 SNEGSKA (reference sequence). The CDR3 length is 13 residues. Incomplete CDR3 DNA: TGCAGTGCGGGAGACAGCAGATATTCACCC. Translating it yields CSAGDSRYSP. The complete CDR3 sequence is CSAGDSRYSPLHF.

A remark on this clone: The CDR3 goes on 3 residues after the read ends, and that part is filled in from the germline J gene. This chain uses TRBV6-1 with TRBJ1-1; the D is unclear. This CDR3 has 14 residues. V dropped 2 bases and J dropped 0 bases, with 7 bases sitting between them. Per the germline V gene, CDR1 is MNHNS and CDR2 is SASEGT. The part of the CDR3 DNA that was read is TGTGCCAGCAGTGAAAACGGGGTGAACACTGAA. This codes for CASSENGVNTE. The complete CDR3 sequence is CASSENGVNTEAFF.

With regard to this clone: Germline is not matched at one junction end, which may reflect a read error. From the germline J gene comes the end of the CDR3, since the read stops 3 residues before it. The J gene is TRBJ2-3, the V gene TRBV4-2, with 7 bases that match TRBD2. This CDR3 region has 17 residues. Germline CDR1 reads LGHNA; CDR2 reads YNFKEQ. CDR3 DNA, as far as it was read: TGCGCCAGCAGCCAAGATATAGGGAGCGGGGACACAGATACG. This encodes CASSQDIGSGDTDT. The whole CDR3 protein reads CASSQDIGSGDTDTQYF.

As for this clone: From the germline J gene comes the end of the CDR3, since the read stops 3 residues before it. This chain joins TRBV19 and TRBJ2-2, with D perhaps TRBD1 (5 bases). Germline lookup yields CDR1 LNHDA and CDR2 SQIVND (reference sequence). The CDR3 is made up of 16 amino acids. The CDR3 DNA, read in part, is TGTGCCAGTAGTATAGATCGGGTAACTGGGGCCAACGTG. Its protein is CASSIDRVTGANV. The full CDR3 reads CASSIDRVTGANVLFF.

Points on this clone: The CDR3 extends 3 residues past the end of the read, so its final part is completed from the germline J gene. V gene TRBV7-2 combines with J gene TRBJ2-3; possibly TRBD2 for D (7 bases). Germline values: CDR1 SGHTA, CDR2 FQGNSA. CDR3 length equals 14 residues. V was shortened by 1 base and J by 5 bases, with 10 bases between the two germline ends. This CDR3 reads CASSLGGGLDTQYF. The sequenced CDR3 bases are TGTGCCAGCAGCTTAGGGGGGGGCTTAGATACG.

Turning to this clone: The read terminates 3 residues before the CDR3 end, so the remaining end is supplied by the germline J gene. The gene calls are TRBV20-1 and TRBJ2-7; 7 nucleotides agree with TRBD2. Germline CDR1 reads DFQATT; CDR2 reads SNEGSKA (reference sequence). The CDR3 has 11 amino acids. The ends lost 5 bases at V and 4 bases at J; junction bases unmatched: 2. Partial CDR3 DNA: TGCAGTGCTTGGGGGGGATACGAG. This encodes CSAWGGYE. The full CDR3 protein is CSAWGGYEQYF.

As concerns this clone: Coverage ceases 3 residues before the CDR3 finishes, and the germline J gene fills in the end. The V and J genes are TRBV5-1 and TRBJ2-3; possibly TRBD1 for D (5 bases). Trimming stripped 0 bases from V and 2 bases from J, with 13 bases between. Germline loops: CDR1 SGHRS, CDR2 YFSETQ. This CDR3 contains 16 residues. This CDR3 is CASSLARQGYTDTQYF. CDR3 DNA (partial): TGCGCCAGCAGCTTGGCCCGTCAGGGCTACACAGATACG.

With regard to this clone: The read comes to an end 3 residues before the CDR3 does, leaving the germline J gene to fill in the end. Other DNA sequences in the same sample also yield this CDR3. The rearrangement uses TRBV20-1 and TRBJ1-3, with 7 bases aligning to TRBD1. The CDR3 loop spans 13 amino acids. V was clipped by 6 bases and J by 2 bases; unmatched bases: 4. Per the germline V gene, CDR1 is DFQATT and CDR2 is SNEGSKA (reference sequence). CDR3 DNA, as far as it was read: TGCAGTGCCTCTACAGGGGCTGGAAACACC. Its translation is CSASTGAGNT. The complete CDR3 sequence is CSASTGAGNTIYF.

Details on this clone: The missing CDR3 end, 3 residues past where the read stops, is filled in from the germline J gene. The chain is built from TRBV2 and TRBJ1-2; D is perhaps TRBD1 (6 bases). Per the germline V gene, CDR1 is SNHLY and CDR2 is FYNNEI. V was pared by 9 bases and J by 4 bases, with 15 bases between. The CDR3 contains 13 residues. CDR3 loop: CARASGTPYGYTF. The part of the CDR3 DNA that was read is TGTGCCAGAGCCTCCGGGACACCCTATGGC.

Comment on this clone: The sequence runs out 3 residues before the end of the CDR3; the remainder is reconstructed from the germline J gene. The chain couples TRBV7-9 to TRBJ2-2, with 8 bases aligning to TRBD1. The CDR3 sequence is 14 residues long. Germline V gene data show CDR1 as SEHNR and CDR2 as FQNEAQ (reference sequence). The covered CDR3 bases are TGTGCCAGCAGATCCAGGGGGCCGAATGAAAAG. Translated: CASRSRGPNEK. The whole CDR3 protein reads CASRSRGPNEKLFF. Based on the CDR3 plus reference TRBV7-9 and TRBJ2-2, the full variable domain is DTGVSQNPRHKITKRGQNVTFRCDPISEHNRLYWYRQTLGQGPEFLTYFQNEAQLEKSRLLSDRFSAERPKGSFSTLEIQRTEQGDSAMYLCASRSRGPNEKLFFGEGSRLTVL.

Worth noting for this clone: The read ends 3 residues shy of where the CDR3 ends; the end is completed using the germline J gene. The chain has TRBV29-1 and TRBJ2-7; D remains ambiguous. With 1 base removed from V and 6 bases from J, the gap between germline ends came to 7 bases. Germline V gene lookup returns CDR1 SQVTM and CDR2 ANQGSEA. The CDR3 runs 11 residues. The CDR3 DNA, read in part, is TGCAGCGTTGAAGCCGGTCTCGAG. Protein: CSVEAGLE. The whole CDR3 region reads CSVEAGLEQYF.

On this clone: Coverage ceases 3 residues before the CDR3 finishes, and the germline J gene fills in the end. The rearrangement uses TRBV5-1 and TRBJ2-2; D is unresolved. The V and J ends lost 1 base and 1 base respectively, with 5 bases between them. Germline V gene lookup returns CDR1 SGHRS and CDR2 YFSETQ. This CDR3 has 14 residues. CDR3 protein: CASSLTGNTGELFF. The sequenced CDR3 bases are TGCGCCAGCAGCTTGACGGGGAACACCGGGGAG.